Presented here are 26 T cell receptor beta chains from one specimen sequenced in a study of blood T cell repertoires in COVID-19. Libraries were prepared by immunoSEQ multiplex PCR; TCRdb keeps only in-frame clonotypes and omits some of them. The table includes over 85,000 clones, approximately 86% detected once. Sequencing was done on a sample of peripheral blood. The receptor set was obtained from a man aged 50-60 years with acute or convalescent COVID-19.

About this clone itself: Other nucleotide sequences in the sample specify the same CDR3. The chain joins TRBV3-1 (or the pseudogene TRBV3-2) to TRBJ1-1; no definite D call. The CDR3 sequence is 13 residues long. Germline V CDR1 and CDR2: LGHDT, YNNKEL (reference sequence). The germline V and J ends were trimmed by 1 base and 5 bases, with 8 bases remaining between them. CDR3 protein: CASSQGAGTEAFF. CDR3 nucleotides: TGTGCCAGCAGCCAAGGGGCGGGTACTGAAGCTTTCTTT.

The rearrangement joins TRBV7-2 to TRBJ2-3, with D perhaps matching TRBD2 (5 bases). The CDR3 has 17 residues. From germline, CDR1 is SGHTA and CDR2 FQGNSA. Between the trimmed V and J ends, which lost 1 base and 1 base, there was a span of 15 bases. This CDR3 reads CASSLDSAGAGTDTQYF. CDR3 DNA sequence: TGTGCCAGCAGCTTAGATTCGGCGGGTGCCGGCACAGATACGCAGTATTTT.

The chain uses TRBV3-1 (or the pseudogene TRBV3-2) and TRBJ1-6, with a tentative D call TRBD1 (5 bases). V lost 6 bases and J 9 bases, leaving 15 bases between the germline ends. The CDR3 is 14 amino acids. Per the germline V gene, CDR1 is LGHDT and CDR2 is YNNKEL (reference sequence). CDR3 sequence reads: CASRRQLQGSPLHF. In DNA form, the CDR3 reads TGTGCCAGCAGGCGGCAGCTTCAGGGTTCACCCCTCCACTTT.

This chain connects TRBV10-1 to TRBJ2-2; D gene unclear. Looked up from germline, CDR1 is WNHNN and CDR2 is SYGVQD (reference sequence). The V end lost 6 bases, the J end lost 5 bases, and 7 bases lay between the germline ends. This CDR3 is 12 amino acids long. This CDR3 reads CASSLRTGELFF. The CDR3 DNA sequence: TGCGCCAGCAGCCTAAGAACCGGGGAGCTGTTTTTT.

V is TRBV10-1 and J is TRBJ2-5; 12 positions agree with TRBD2. Germline lookup yields CDR1 WNHNN and CDR2 SYGVQD (reference sequence). The CDR3 has 15 residues. Losses at the gene ends were 6 bases for V and 5 bases for J; bases not matched to a gene: 7. This chain's CDR3 is CASSTRTSGVETQYF. The DNA of the CDR3 is TGCGCCAGCAGCACGAGGACTAGCGGGGTTGAGACCCAGTACTTC.

This clone was recorded once. The genes are TRBV25-1 and TRBJ1-5; maybe TRBD1 (6 bases). Trimming left V 2 bases short and J 9 bases short, with 17 bases between. CDR1 and CDR2 from the germline V gene are MGHDK and SYGVNS. This CDR3 is 15 amino acids long. This chain's CDR3 is CASSEEGGAQWPQHF. CDR3 coding DNA: TGTGCCAGCAGTGAAGAGGGGGGGGCGCAATGGCCCCAGCATTTT.

The chain combines TRBV19 with TRBJ1-1, with D uncertain. Per the germline V gene, CDR1 is LNHDA and CDR2 is SQIVND (reference sequence). V lost 9 bases and J 1 base, leaving 9 bases between the germline ends. There are 12 residues in the CDR3. DNA of the CDR3: TGTGCCAGCCATACACGGAACACTGAAGCTTTCTTT. This gives the protein CASHTRNTEAFF. The complete variable domain, with remaining parts taken from reference TRBV19 and TRBJ1-1, reads DGGITQSPKYLFRKEGQNVTLSCEQNLNHDAMYWYRQDPGQGLRLIYYSQIVNDFQKGDIAEGYSVSREKKESFPLTVTSAQKNPTAFYLCASHTRNTEAFFGQGTRLTVV.

This sequence joins TRBV6-4 and TRBJ2-3; 14 bases align to TRBD2. The CDR3 totals 17 residues. Germline CDR1 reads MRHNA; CDR2 reads SNTAGT. Trimming took 5 bases from V and 2 from J; bases not matched to a gene: 6. The CDR3 reads CASSKGLAGASTDTQYF. CDR3 DNA sequence: TGTGCCAGCAGTAAGGGACTAGCGGGGGCCTCCACAGATACGCAGTATTTT.

The gene calls are TRBV6-1 and TRBJ2-2, with D unresolved. Trimming removed 1 base at V and 8 bases at J, with 14 bases between. From germline, CDR1 is MNHNS and CDR2 SASEGT. The CDR3 length is 15 residues. The CDR3 loop reads CASSEVNAPGGELFF. CDR3 in DNA: TGTGCCAGCAGTGAAGTTAACGCTCCCGGTGGGGAGCTGTTTTTT.

The chain carries TRBV29-1 and TRBJ2-5; possibly TRBD1 for D (6 bases). This CDR3 has 13 amino acids. CDR1 and CDR2 from the germline V gene are SQVTM and ANQGSEA. V dropped 4 bases and J dropped 5 bases, with 14 bases sitting between them. The CDR3 loop is CSVATGSKETQYF. For the CDR3, the DNA is TGCAGCGTTGCTACAGGGAGCAAGGAGACCCAGTACTTC.

The chain carries TRBV5-1 and TRBJ2-7; tentative D call: TRBD1 (6 bases). Germline V gene sequence: CDR1 SGHRS, CDR2 YFSETQ. This CDR3 comprises 14 residues. Trimming pared 1 base from V and 2 bases from J, leaving 10 bases between. The CDR3 spells CASSLRQGTYEQYF. The CDR3, as DNA: TGCGCCAGCAGCTTGCGCCAGGGGACCTACGAGCAGTACTTC.

CDR3 sequence: CASRRDTNYGYTF. In nucleotides, the CDR3 is TGTGCCAGCAGACGGGACACTAACTATGGCTACACCTTC. This chain connects TRBV6-6 to TRBJ1-2, with a tentative D call TRBD1 (6 bases). Germline assignment: CDR1 MNHNY and CDR2 SVGAGI (reference sequence). The CDR3 loop spans 13 amino acids. The V end lost 6 bases, the J end lost 0 bases, and 8 bases lay between the germline ends.

The rearrangement uses TRBV12-3 or TRBV12-4 and TRBJ1-2; TRBD1 is a possible D gene (6 bases). The ends were cut back, 1 base at V and 7 bases at J, with 7 bases in the middle. This CDR3 contains 12 residues. The CDR3 DNA follows: TGTGCCAGCAGTTTAGACAGGGTTGGCTACACCTTC. Amino acid sequence: CASSLDRVGYTF.

The chain couples TRBV5-1 to TRBJ2-3; D gene unclear. CDR1 is SGHRS, CDR2 YFSETQ, per germline. CDR3 size: 11 residues. The V and J ends lost 5 bases and 4 bases respectively, with 5 bases between them. CDR3 loop: CASSTSDTQYF. The CDR3, as DNA: TGCGCCAGCAGTACATCAGATACGCAGTATTTT.

This chain connects TRBV18 to TRBJ1-6, with 8 bases matching TRBD1. This CDR3 is built from 15 residues. V was pared by 5 bases and J by 5 bases, with 5 bases of the junction left unmatched. Germline V gene data show CDR1 as KGHSH and CDR2 as LQKENI. The CDR3: CASSAGQGDNSPLHF. In DNA form, the CDR3 reads TGTGCCAGCTCAGCCGGACAGGGAGATAATTCACCCCTCCACTTT. Full variable domain (missing parts from reference TRBV18 and TRBJ1-6): NAGVMQNPRHLVRRRGQEARLRCSPMKGHSHVYWYRQLPEEGLKFMVYLQKENIIDESGMPKERFSAEFPKEGPSILRIQQVVRGDSAAYFCASSAGQGDNSPLHFGNGTRLTVT.

The CDR3 sequence: CAGVQGSANYGYTF. CDR3 coding DNA: TGTGCCGGGGTACAGGGTTCGGCTAACTATGGCTACACCTTC. V and J are TRBV6-5 and TRBJ1-2, with D tentatively TRBD1 (6 bases). Deletions cut 11 bases from V and 0 bases from J, with 16 bases between. Looked up from germline, CDR1 is MNHEY and CDR2 is SVGAGI. CDR3 length: 14 residues.

The chain is built from TRBV5-4 and TRBJ2-2; 8 bases match TRBD2. Germline V gene lookup returns CDR1 SGHNT and CDR2 YYREEE (reference sequence). There are 16 residues in the CDR3. J was trimmed by 1 base and V by 3 bases; bases with no gene match: 5. In DNA, the CDR3 is TGTGCCAGCAGCTCAGAAAGCGGGGGGAACACCGGGGAGCTGTTTTTT. Encoded protein: CASSSESGGNTGELFF.

V is TRBV19 and J is TRBJ2-5; tentatively, D is TRBD2 (5 bases). V lost 8 bases, J lost 4 bases, and 14 bases lay in between. There are 13 residues in the CDR3. Germline lookup yields CDR1 LNHDA and CDR2 SQIVND (reference sequence). In nucleotides, the CDR3 is TGTGCCAGTTCGCGTTACCGGGGAGAGACCCAGTACTTC. It translates to CASSRYRGETQYF.

The chain couples TRBV28 to TRBJ2-5, with TRBD2 matching 9 bases. Germline V gene sequence: CDR1 MDHEN, CDR2 SYDVKM. The CDR3 loop spans 15 amino acids. Trimming removed 4 bases from V and 5 bases from J; junction bases left unmatched: 8. The DNA of the CDR3 is TGTGCCAGCAGTTCCCGTCTAGCGGGAAGTGAGACCCAGTACTTC. Amino acid sequence: CASSSRLAGSETQYF. The whole variable domain, remainder taken from reference TRBV28 and TRBJ2-5, is DVKVTQSSRYLVKRTGEKVFLECVQDMDHENMFWYRQDPGLGLRLIYFSYDVKMKEKGDIPEGYSVSREKKERFSLILESASTNQTSMYLCASSSRLAGSETQYFGPGTRLLVL.

The chain has TRBV18 and TRBJ2-7, with D maybe TRBD2 (5 bases). Per the germline V gene, CDR1 is KGHSH and CDR2 is LQKENI. Trimming cost V 3 bases and J 2 bases, with 8 bases left between them. This CDR3 contains 13 residues. CDR3 coding DNA: TGTGCCAGCTCACCCCAGCGGACCTACGAGCAGTACTTC. Its translation: CASSPQRTYEQYF.

The chain has TRBV28 and TRBJ2-3; a possible D gene is TRBD1 (6 bases). The CDR3 sequence is 13 residues long. Deletions cut 6 bases from V and 3 bases from J, with 10 bases between. The germline V gene has CDR1 MDHEN and CDR2 SYDVKM. CDR3 residues: CASRGTSTDTQYF. The CDR3 region has the DNA TGTGCCAGCAGGGGGACATCTACAGATACGCAGTATTTT.

This rearrangement joins TRBV5-4 to TRBJ2-1; 10 bases agree with TRBD2. The CDR3 is 14 amino acids. From germline, CDR1 is SGHNT and CDR2 YYREEE (reference sequence). Trimming took 8 bases from V and 0 from J; bases not matched to a gene: 2. The CDR3 DNA reads as TGTGCCAGTAGCGGGGGGAGCTCCTACAATGAGCAGTTCTTC. Protein product: CASSGGSSYNEQFF.

This clone was counted only a few times. V is TRBV3-1 (or the pseudogene TRBV3-2) and J is TRBJ2-5, with D possibly matching TRBD1 (5 bases). This CDR3 comprises 15 residues. The V end was cut by 4 bases, the J end by 5 bases, with 17 bases between. Germline V gene sequence: CDR1 LGHDT, CDR2 YNNKEL (reference sequence). CDR3: CASSPGQGRVETQYF. The CDR3, as DNA: TGTGCCAGCAGCCCCGGGCAGGGAAGGGTCGAGACCCAGTACTTC.

Details on this clone: The same CDR3 also results from other DNA sequences found in this sample. The V gene is TRBV7-2, the J gene TRBJ1-2, with TRBD1 identical over 8 bases. V shed 5 bases and J 7 bases; nucleotides not matched to a gene: 6. The CDR3 runs to 13 residues. CDR1 and CDR2 from the germline V gene are SGHTA and FQGNSA. CDR3 DNA sequence: TGTGCCAGCAGCCTAGGACAGGGTGGTGGCTACACCTTC. Translation: CASSLGQGGGYTF.

The rearrangement links TRBV10-2 to TRBJ1-1, with 7 bases lining up with TRBD1. This CDR3 has 14 residues. Trimming took 4 bases from V and 1 from J; bases not matched to a gene: 3. Germline values: CDR1 WSHSY, CDR2 SAAADI. The CDR3 nucleotides read TGCGCCAGCAGTGGCGGGACAGAGAACACTGAAGCTTTCTTT. It translates to CASSGGTENTEAFF.

The chain couples TRBV4-3 to TRBJ2-5, with 8 bases aligning to TRBD2. After removal of 1 base from V and 5 bases from J, the junction contained 6 bases not matched to a gene. Germline loops: CDR1 LGHNA, CDR2 YSLEER. The CDR3 is 15 residues long. This CDR3 is CASSQGTSPRETQYF. CDR3 DNA: TGCGCCAGCAGCCAAGGGACTAGCCCCAGGGAGACCCAGTACTTC.